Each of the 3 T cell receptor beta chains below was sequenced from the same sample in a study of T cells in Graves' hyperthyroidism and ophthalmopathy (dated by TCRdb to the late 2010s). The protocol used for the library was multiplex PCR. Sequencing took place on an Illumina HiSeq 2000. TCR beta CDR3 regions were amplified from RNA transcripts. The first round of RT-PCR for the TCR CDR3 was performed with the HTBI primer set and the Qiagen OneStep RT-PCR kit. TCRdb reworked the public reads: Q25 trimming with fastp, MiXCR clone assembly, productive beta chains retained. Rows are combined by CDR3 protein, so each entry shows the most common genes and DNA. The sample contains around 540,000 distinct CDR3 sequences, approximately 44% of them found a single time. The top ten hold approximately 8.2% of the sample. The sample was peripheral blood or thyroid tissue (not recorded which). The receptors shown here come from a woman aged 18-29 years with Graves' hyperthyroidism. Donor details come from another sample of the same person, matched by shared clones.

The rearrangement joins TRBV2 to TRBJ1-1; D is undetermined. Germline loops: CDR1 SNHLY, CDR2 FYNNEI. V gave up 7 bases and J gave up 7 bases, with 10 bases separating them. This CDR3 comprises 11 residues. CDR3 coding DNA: TGTGCCAGCAAACCCGGAGGTGAAGCTTTCTTT. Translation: CASKPGGEAFF.

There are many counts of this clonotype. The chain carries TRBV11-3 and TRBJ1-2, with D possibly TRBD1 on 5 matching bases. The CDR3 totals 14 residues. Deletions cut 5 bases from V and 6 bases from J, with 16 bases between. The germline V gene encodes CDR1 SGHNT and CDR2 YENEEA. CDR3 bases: TGTGCCAGCAGCAACCCCGGAAGGGGCGATGGCTACACCTTC. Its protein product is CASSNPGRGDGYTF.

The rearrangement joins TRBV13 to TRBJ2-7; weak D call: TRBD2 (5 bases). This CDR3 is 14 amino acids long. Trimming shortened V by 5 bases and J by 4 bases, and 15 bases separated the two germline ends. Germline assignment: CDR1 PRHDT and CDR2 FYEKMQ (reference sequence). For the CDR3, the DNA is TGTGCCAGCAGCGCATCGGGAAGTGTTTACGAGCAGTACTTC. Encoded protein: CASSASGSVYEQYF.